The 18 T cell receptor beta chains below were found in one sample sequenced in a study of T cell clonotyping in hematopoietic cell transplantation. The data were produced by immunoSEQ multiplex PCR, yet TCRdb's version contains in-frame clones alone and is incomplete. The profile shows roughly 5,000 clones, about 66% of them singletons. This specimen consisted of PBMCs, obtained 180 days after allogeneic stem cell transplant. The receptors were sampled from a male patient aged 50 to 59 who had an allogeneic stem cell transplant from an unrelated donor, so the T cells may come from the graft donor. Some clones in this sample may be carry-over from other donors' samples.

The chain links TRBV5-4 to TRBJ2-5; 10 nucleotides line up with TRBD2. Germline V gene lookup returns CDR1 SGHNT and CDR2 YYREEE (reference sequence). Trimming cost V 3 bases and J 3 bases; bases outside gene matches: 8. This CDR3 comprises 16 residues. This CDR3 is CASSWVAGGREETQYF. In nucleotides, the CDR3 is TGTGCCAGCAGCTGGGTAGCGGGGGGTAGGGAAGAGACCCAGTACTTC. Drawing the rest from reference TRBV5-4 and TRBJ2-5, the complete variable domain is ETGVTQSPTHLIKTRGQQVTLRCSSQSGHNTVSWYQQALGQGPQFIFQYYREEENGRGNFPPRFSGLQFPNYSSELNVNALELDDSALYLCASSWVAGGREETQYFGPGTRLLVL.

This clone was picked up a small number of times. As DNA, the CDR3 is TGTGCCAGCAGCTTTACCGGGACAGCTTATGGCTACACCTTC. It yields the protein CASSFTGTAYGYTF. The V call is TRBV5-4, the J call TRBJ1-2; the match to TRBD1 covers 7 bases. The trim removed 2 bases at V and 5 bases at J, leaving 6 bases unmatched. This CDR3 contains 14 residues. The germline V gene encodes CDR1 SGHNT and CDR2 YYREEE (reference sequence).

The chain recombines TRBV6-1 with TRBJ2-7; D is perhaps TRBD1 (6 bases). Trimming removed 10 bases from V and 2 bases from J, with 15 bases in between. The CDR3 spans 13 residues. Germline values: CDR1 MNHNS, CDR2 SASEGT. CDR3 in amino acids: CATADRLTYEQYV. CDR3 bases: TGTGCCACTGCAGACAGGTTGACCTACGAGCAGTACGTC.

The gene calls are TRBV29-1 and TRBJ2-4, with D unresolved. Germline-derived CDR1 and CDR2 are SQVTM and ANQGSEA. Trimming took 4 bases from V and 0 from J, leaving 10 bases between them. This CDR3 has 14 residues. CDR3 nucleotide sequence: TGCAGCGTTGTCCCGAGCCTAGCCAAAAACATTCAGTACTTC. It translates to CSVVPSLAKNIQYF.

The chain uses TRBV6-5 and TRBJ1-2, with 7 nucleotides matching TRBD1. Germline V gives CDR1 MNHEY, CDR2 SVGAGI. V shed 0 bases, J shed 0 bases, and the junction held 4 bases outside the gene matches. The CDR3 sequence is 16 residues long. In DNA, the CDR3 is TGTGCCAGCAGTTACTCAACAGGGGCAGCTAACTATGGCTACACCTTC. It translates to CASSYSTGAANYGYTF.

The chain couples TRBV5-6 to TRBJ2-5; D gene ambiguous. There are 18 residues in the CDR3. The V end lost 0 bases, the J end lost 0 bases, and 18 bases lay between the germline ends. Germline CDR1 and CDR2: SGHDT and YYEEEE. The CDR3 region has the DNA TGTGCCAGCAGCTTGGACGCCAACAGAGAGGCGTACCAAGAGACCCAGTACTTC. It encodes CASSLDANREAYQETQYF.

This clone was seen a handful of times. The J gene is TRBJ2-7, the V gene TRBV5-1; no reliable D call. Deletions cut 0 bases from V and 3 bases from J, with 7 bases between. The germline gives CDR1 SGHRS, CDR2 YFSETQ. This CDR3 has 13 residues. CDR3 region: CASSLGENYEQYF. CDR3 coding DNA: TGCGCCAGCAGCTTGGGGGAAAACTACGAGCAGTACTTC.

The chain combines TRBV11-2 with TRBJ2-2; the match to TRBD2 covers 7 bases. CDR1 is SGHAT, CDR2 FQNNGV, per germline. V lost 5 bases to trimming and J lost 4 bases; unmatched junction nucleotides: 13. This CDR3 contains 17 residues. The CDR3 nucleotides are TGTGCCAGCAGCCCACGGGGCGGGGGATTCGGCACCGGGGAGCTGTTTTTT. This gives the protein CASSPRGGGFGTGELFF.

CDR3 in DNA: TGTGCCAGCAGTATGGGGATACAGGGGGAGTATGGCTACACCTTC. Encoded protein: CASSMGIQGEYGYTF. The chain is built from TRBV6-5 and TRBJ1-2, with 8 bases that match TRBD1. Unmatched junction bases numbered 10, after V lost 5 bases and J lost 5 bases. Germline loops: CDR1 MNHEY, CDR2 SVGAGI. This CDR3 is built from 15 residues.

This chain connects TRBV5-1 to TRBJ2-5, with D perhaps matching TRBD2 (6 bases). V was pared by 4 bases and J by 2 bases, with 15 bases between. This CDR3 region has 15 residues. Germline-derived CDR1 and CDR2 are SGHRS and YFSETQ. The CDR3 loop is CASSAGGMGQETQYF. CDR3 nucleotide sequence: TGCGCCAGCAGCGCTGGCGGGATGGGTCAAGAGACCCAGTACTTC.

This chain links TRBV6-6 with TRBJ1-1, with 8 bases identical to TRBD1. This CDR3 region has 12 residues. The germline V gene has CDR1 MNHNY and CDR2 SVGAGI (reference sequence). With V trimmed by 5 bases and J by 7 bases, 3 bases remained unmatched. CDR3 DNA sequence: TGTGCCAGCAGTCCCGACAGGGGTGAAGCTTTCTTT. Encoded protein: CASSPDRGEAFF.

The rearrangement joins TRBV25-1 to TRBJ2-2; tentatively, D is TRBD1 (7 bases). Germline CDR1 and CDR2: MGHDK and SYGVNS. This CDR3 contains 16 residues. The V end was cut by 5 bases, the J end by 0 bases, with 13 bases between. The CDR3 DNA reads as TGTGCCAGCAGTAAACAGGGGACTTCGAACACCGGGGAGCTGTTTTTT. Protein: CASSKQGTSNTGELFF.

The chain uses TRBV25-1 and TRBJ1-2; possible D gene TRBD1, 5 bases. The CDR3 contains 13 residues. Between the trimmed V and J ends, which lost 4 bases and 2 bases, there was a span of 8 bases. The germline V gene encodes CDR1 MGHDK and CDR2 SYGVNS. CDR3 sequence reads: CASSGGRNYGYTF. CDR3 in DNA: TGTGCCAGCAGTGGGGGGAGAAACTATGGCTACACCTTC.

This sequence joins TRBV4-3 and TRBJ2-1; D gene ambiguous. CDR1 is LGHNA, CDR2 YSLEER, per germline. The CDR3 runs to 15 residues. V lost 5 bases, J lost 4 bases, and 15 bases lay in between. CDR3: CASSTEAATYNEQFF. The CDR3 DNA is TGCGCCAGCAGCACCGAGGCAGCAACTTACAATGAGCAGTTCTTC.

In its sample, this clone was seen a few times. V usage is TRBV4-3 and J usage is TRBJ2-7, with 14 bases identical to TRBD2. Germline-derived CDR1 and CDR2 are LGHNA and YSLEER. The V segment lost 2 bases and the J segment 1 base; nucleotides outside the gene matches: 19. The CDR3 loop spans 22 amino acids. The CDR3 protein is CASSQQNRGTSGSRWTSYEQYF. The CDR3 bases are TGCGCCAGCAGCCAACAAAACAGGGGGACTAGCGGGAGCCGGTGGACTTCCTACGAGCAGTACTTC.

This clone was seen once. The J gene is TRBJ2-5, the V gene TRBV27, with D possibly TRBD1 on 5 matching bases. CDR3 length: 13 residues. The germline gives CDR1 MNHEY, CDR2 SMNVEV (reference sequence). V was shortened by 3 bases and J by 5 bases, with 10 bases between the two germline ends. CDR3 loop: CASSFPGLETQYF. The CDR3 coding sequence is TGTGCCAGCAGTTTCCCAGGGTTGGAGACCCAGTACTTC.

The V gene is TRBV29-1, the J gene TRBJ2-7, with TRBD1 matching 8 bases. The CDR3 sequence is 19 residues long. The germline V gene encodes CDR1 SQVTM and CDR2 ANQGSEA. Unmatched junction bases numbered 19, after V lost 3 bases and J lost 0 bases. The CDR3 region has the DNA TGCAGCGTTGAGTTCTCTGATATCGGGACAGGCCATAGCTCCTACGAGCAGTACTTC. Its protein is CSVEFSDIGTGHSSYEQYF.

V gene TRBV6-4 combines with J gene TRBJ1-6; no reliable D call. This CDR3 has 16 amino acids. Germline CDR1 and CDR2: MRHNA and SNTAGT. Trimming pared 6 bases from V and 3 bases from J, leaving 15 bases between. The CDR3 loop is CASSQYPPRYNSPLHF. The CDR3 nucleotides are TGTGCCAGCAGCCAATACCCCCCCCGCTATAATTCACCCCTCCACTTT.